The clone carrying this TCR beta chain was picked up many times. The target antigen is unknown. This specimen comes from a study of CD8+CD57+ T cells in acquired aplastic anemia. Whole-study context: Reads per healthy sample averaged roughly 10 million (CD4+) and under 13 million (CD8+). Broader study findings: Shared by patients and controls, just under 30 CD8+ CDR3s were abundant in patients.

V gave up 6 bases and J gave up 7 bases; unmatched junction bases: 3. CDR3 size: 13 residues. Profiles of TCR beta VDJ and CDR3 were generated from a genomic DNA template. TCRdb re-called the reads with MiXCR, one entry per CDR3 protein. In the table there are 200,000 to 250,000 distinct CDR3 sequences, 30% to 40% of which are singletons. This chain uses TRBV12-3 or TRBV12-4 with TRBJ1-4; 9 bases line up with TRBD1. The receptor's source is a human donor in good health, serving as a control. The sample comprised sorted CD4+, CD8+, or CD8+CD57+ T cells (not recorded which) from PBMCs. The CDR3 DNA sequence: TGTGCCAGCAGGGACAGGGGTGGTGAAAAACTGTTTTTT. Translated: CASRDRGGEKLFF.